These 5 T cell receptor beta chains originate from one sample sequenced in a study of cytomegalovirus exposure and HLA in healthy donors. Measured with immunoSEQ multiplex PCR; TCRdb has only the in-frame clones, and not every one. The sample consists of 130,000 to 150,000 clones, 85% to 90% of them appearing once. What was sequenced was PBMCs. The receptors shown here come from a woman aged 25 to 39 in good health and CMV-seropositive.

The chain is built from TRBV15 and TRBJ2-1; 8 bases are a match to TRBD2. Trimming at V came to 9 bases and at J to 4 bases, leaving 8 bases not matched to a gene. Germline V CDR1 and CDR2: LNHNV, YYDKDF (reference sequence). The CDR3 runs to 14 residues. The CDR3 protein is CATHIAGLYNEQFF. CDR3 in DNA: TGTGCCACTCACATAGCGGGGCTATACAATGAGCAGTTCTTC.

This sequence joins TRBV7-9 and TRBJ2-5; TRBD2 aligns across 9 bases. The CDR3 totals 14 residues. Germline V lookup: CDR1 SEHNR, CDR2 FQNEAQ (reference sequence). Losses at the gene ends were 5 bases for V and 7 bases for J; bases not matched to a gene: 8. CDR3 residues: CASSNIAGEATQYF. CDR3 bases: TGTGCCAGCAGCAACATAGCGGGAGAGGCGACCCAGTACTTC.

In nucleotides, the CDR3 is TGCGCCAGCAGCTTGGCCCTCGGACTAGCTGCACAAGAGACCCAGTACTTC. This encodes CASSLALGLAAQETQYF. V and J are TRBV5-1 and TRBJ2-5, with 8 positions matching TRBD2. The CDR3 is 17 residues long. Germline trimming cut 0 bases from V and 2 bases from J; bases unmatched to any gene: 9. Germline V gives CDR1 SGHRS, CDR2 YFSETQ.

This chain uses TRBV13 with TRBJ2-1; 14 bases line up with TRBD2. The V segment lost 4 bases and the J segment 9 bases; nucleotides outside the gene matches: 14. The CDR3 is 18 amino acids. In germline, CDR1 is PRHDT, CDR2 FYEKMQ (reference sequence). The CDR3 loop is CASSSLSLGTSGSFEQFF. The CDR3 DNA reads TGTGCCAGCAGCTCTCTCTCCCTCGGGACTAGCGGGAGTTTTGAGCAGTTCTTC.

Only one count was recorded for this clone. The V and J genes are TRBV4-1 and TRBJ2-1; 9 nucleotides agree with TRBD2. The germline V gene encodes CDR1 MGHRA and CDR2 YSYEKL. V dropped 0 bases and J dropped 15; count of bases not matched to a gene: 12. This CDR3 has 15 amino acids. The CDR3 nucleotides read TGCGCCAGCAGCCAAGACCGCCCGACTAGCGGTCATTCGTTCTTC. Translating it yields CASSQDRPTSGHSFF.